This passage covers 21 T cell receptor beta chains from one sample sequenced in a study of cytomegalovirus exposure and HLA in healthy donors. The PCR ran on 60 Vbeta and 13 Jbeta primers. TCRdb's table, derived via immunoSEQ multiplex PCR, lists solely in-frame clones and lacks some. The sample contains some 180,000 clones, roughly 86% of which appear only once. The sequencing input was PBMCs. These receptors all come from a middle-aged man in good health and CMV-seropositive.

The CDR3 region has the DNA TGTGCCAGCAGCGACCAGGGTTCACCCCTCCACTTT. Translating gives CASSDQGSPLHF. The chain has TRBV7-9 and TRBJ1-6; D perhaps matches TRBD1 (5 bases). Trimming removed 5 bases from V and 9 bases from J, with 8 bases in between. CDR3 length: 12 amino acids. The germline V gene encodes CDR1 SEHNR and CDR2 FQNEAQ (reference sequence). Together with reference TRBV7-9 and TRBJ1-6, the CDR3 gives the full variable domain: DTGVSQNPRHKITKRGQNVTFRCDPISEHNRLYWYRQTLGQGPEFLTYFQNEAQLEKSRLLSDRFSAERPKGSFSTLEIQRTEQGDSAMYLCASSDQGSPLHFGNGTRLTVT.

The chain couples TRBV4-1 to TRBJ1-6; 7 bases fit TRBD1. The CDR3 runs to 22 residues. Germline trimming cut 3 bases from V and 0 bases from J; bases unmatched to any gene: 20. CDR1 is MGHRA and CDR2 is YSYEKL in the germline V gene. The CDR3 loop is CASSHPPAAGQPSSSYNSPLHF. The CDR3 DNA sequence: TGCGCCAGCAGCCACCCCCCCGCGGCGGGACAGCCATCCAGCTCCTATAATTCACCCCTCCACTTT.

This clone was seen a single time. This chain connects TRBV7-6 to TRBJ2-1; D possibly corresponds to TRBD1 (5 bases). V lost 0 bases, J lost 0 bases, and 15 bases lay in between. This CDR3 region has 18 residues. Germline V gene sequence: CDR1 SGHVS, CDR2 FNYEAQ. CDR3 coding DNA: TGTGCCAGCAGCTTAGCGTGGGGCAGGACGAGCTCCTACAATGAGCAGTTCTTC. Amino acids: CASSLAWGRTSSYNEQFF.

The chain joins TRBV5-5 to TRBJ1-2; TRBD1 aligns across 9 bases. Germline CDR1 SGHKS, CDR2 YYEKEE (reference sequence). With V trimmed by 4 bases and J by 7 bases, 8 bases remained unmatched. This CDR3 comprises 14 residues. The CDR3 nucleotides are TGTGCCAGCAGCCCATGGACAGGGGAAGCTGGCTACACCTTC. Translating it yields CASSPWTGEAGYTF.

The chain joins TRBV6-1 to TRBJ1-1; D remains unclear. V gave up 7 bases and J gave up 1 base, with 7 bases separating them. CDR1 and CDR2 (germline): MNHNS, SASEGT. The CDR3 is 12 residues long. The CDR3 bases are TGTGCCAGCACCTTATCGAACACTGAAGCTTTCTTT. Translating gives CASTLSNTEAFF.

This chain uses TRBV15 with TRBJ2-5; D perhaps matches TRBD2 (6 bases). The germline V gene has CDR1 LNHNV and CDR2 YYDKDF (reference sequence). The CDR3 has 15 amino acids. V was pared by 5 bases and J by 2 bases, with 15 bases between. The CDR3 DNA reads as TGTGCCACCAGCCCGGCCAGCGGGCCTCAAGAGACCCAGTACTTC. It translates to CATSPASGPQETQYF. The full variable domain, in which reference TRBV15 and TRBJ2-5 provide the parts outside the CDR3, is DAMVIQNPRYQVTQFGKPVTLSCSQTLNHNVMYWYQQKSSQAPKLLFHYYDKDFNNEADTPDNFQSRRPNTSFCFLDIRSPGLGDTAMYLCATSPASGPQETQYFGPGTRLLVL.

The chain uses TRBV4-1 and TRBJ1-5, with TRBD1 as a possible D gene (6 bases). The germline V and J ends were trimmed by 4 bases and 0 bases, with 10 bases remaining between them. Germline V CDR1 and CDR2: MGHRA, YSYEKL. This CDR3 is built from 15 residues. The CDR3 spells CASSPGQSSNQPQHF. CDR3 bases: TGCGCCAGCAGCCCCGGACAGAGTAGCAATCAGCCCCAGCATTTT.

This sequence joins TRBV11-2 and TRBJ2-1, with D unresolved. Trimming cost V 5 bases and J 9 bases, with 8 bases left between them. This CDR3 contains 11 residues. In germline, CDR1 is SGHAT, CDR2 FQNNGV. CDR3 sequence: CASSPRFEQFF. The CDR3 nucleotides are TGTGCCAGCAGCCCGCGATTTGAGCAGTTCTTC.

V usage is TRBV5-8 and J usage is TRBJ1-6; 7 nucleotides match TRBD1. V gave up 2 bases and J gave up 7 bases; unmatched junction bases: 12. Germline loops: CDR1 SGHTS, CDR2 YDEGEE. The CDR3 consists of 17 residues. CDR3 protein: CASSLGRGTGVNSPLHF. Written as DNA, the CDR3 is TGTGCCAGCAGCTTAGGGAGAGGAACAGGGGTAAATTCACCCCTCCACTTT.

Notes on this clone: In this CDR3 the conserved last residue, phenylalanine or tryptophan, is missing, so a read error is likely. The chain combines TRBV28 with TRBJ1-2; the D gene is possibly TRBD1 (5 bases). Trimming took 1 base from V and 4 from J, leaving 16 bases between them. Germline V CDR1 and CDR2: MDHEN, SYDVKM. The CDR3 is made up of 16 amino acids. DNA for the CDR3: TGTGCCAGCAGTTTATCTTTAGGGGTCCGGAGCTATGGCTACACCCTC. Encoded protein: CASSLSLGVRSYGYTL.

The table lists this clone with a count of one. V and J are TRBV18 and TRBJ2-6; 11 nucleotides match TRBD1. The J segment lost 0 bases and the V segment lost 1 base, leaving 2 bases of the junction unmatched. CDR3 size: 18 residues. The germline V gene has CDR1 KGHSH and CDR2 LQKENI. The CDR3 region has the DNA TGTGCCAGCTCACCACGCGGGACAGGGGGCTCTGGGGCCAACGTCCTGACTTTC. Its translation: CASSPRGTGGSGANVLTF.

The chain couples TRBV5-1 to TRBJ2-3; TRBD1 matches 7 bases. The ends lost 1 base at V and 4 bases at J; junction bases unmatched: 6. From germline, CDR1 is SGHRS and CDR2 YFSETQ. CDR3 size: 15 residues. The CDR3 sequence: CASSLSRQGADTQYF. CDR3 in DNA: TGCGCCAGCAGCTTGTCGAGACAGGGTGCAGATACGCAGTATTTT.

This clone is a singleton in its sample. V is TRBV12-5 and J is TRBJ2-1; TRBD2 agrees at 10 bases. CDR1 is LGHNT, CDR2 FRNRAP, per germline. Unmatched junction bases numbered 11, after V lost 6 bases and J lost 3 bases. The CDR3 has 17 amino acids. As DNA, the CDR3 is TGTGCTAGTGGCCTAAGCGGGAGGGGAGACCTCTACAATGAGCAGTTCTTC. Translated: CASGLSGRGDLYNEQFF.

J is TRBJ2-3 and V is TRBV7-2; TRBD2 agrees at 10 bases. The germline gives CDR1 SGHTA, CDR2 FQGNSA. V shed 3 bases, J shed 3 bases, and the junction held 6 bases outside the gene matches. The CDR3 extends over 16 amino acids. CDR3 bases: TGTGCCAGCAGCTTGTTAGCGGGGGGCTCAACAGATACGCAGTATTTT. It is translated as CASSLLAGGSTDTQYF.

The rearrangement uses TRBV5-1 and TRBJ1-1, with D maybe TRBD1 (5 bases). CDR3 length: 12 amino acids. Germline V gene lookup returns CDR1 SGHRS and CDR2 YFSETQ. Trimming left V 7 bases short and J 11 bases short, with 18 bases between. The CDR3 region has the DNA TGCGCCAGCTCCGCCAGGGTTTATGAGGCTTTCTTT. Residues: CASSARVYEAFF. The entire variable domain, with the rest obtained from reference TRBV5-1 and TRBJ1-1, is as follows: KAGVTQTPRYLIKTRGQQVTLSCSPISGHRSVSWYQQTPGQGLQFLFEYFSETQRNKGNFPGRFSGRQFSNSRSEMNVSTLELGDSALYLCASSARVYEAFFGQGTRLTVV.

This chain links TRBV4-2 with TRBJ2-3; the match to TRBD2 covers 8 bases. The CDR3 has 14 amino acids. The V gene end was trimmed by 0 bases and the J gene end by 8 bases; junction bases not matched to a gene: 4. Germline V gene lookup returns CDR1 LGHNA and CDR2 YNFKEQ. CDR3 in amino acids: CASSQDRGGATQYF. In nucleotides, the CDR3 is TGTGCCAGCAGCCAAGATCGGGGGGGAGCTACGCAGTATTTT.

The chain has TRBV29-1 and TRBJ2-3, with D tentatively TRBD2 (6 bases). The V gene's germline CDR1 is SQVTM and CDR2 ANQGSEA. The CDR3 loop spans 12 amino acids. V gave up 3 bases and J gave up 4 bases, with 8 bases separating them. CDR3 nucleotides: TGCAGCGTTGAGGGCGGGGCAGATACGCAGTATTTT. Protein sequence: CSVEGGADTQYF.

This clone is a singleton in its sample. CDR3 nucleotide sequence: TGTGCCAGTCAGCGGACCGTTGTACACTCCTATAATTCACCCCTCCACTTT. Translation gives CASQRTVVHSYNSPLHF. The rearrangement uses TRBV19 and TRBJ1-6, with no clear D. Deletions cut 8 bases from V and 0 bases from J, with 17 bases between. Germline lookup yields CDR1 LNHDA and CDR2 SQIVND (reference sequence). The CDR3 is 17 amino acids.

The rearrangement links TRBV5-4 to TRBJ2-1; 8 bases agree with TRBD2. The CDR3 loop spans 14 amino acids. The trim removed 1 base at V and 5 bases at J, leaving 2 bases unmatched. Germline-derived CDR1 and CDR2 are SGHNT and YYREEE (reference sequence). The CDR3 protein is CASSLTSGDNEQFF. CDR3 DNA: TGTGCCAGCAGCTTGACTAGCGGAGACAATGAGCAGTTCTTC.

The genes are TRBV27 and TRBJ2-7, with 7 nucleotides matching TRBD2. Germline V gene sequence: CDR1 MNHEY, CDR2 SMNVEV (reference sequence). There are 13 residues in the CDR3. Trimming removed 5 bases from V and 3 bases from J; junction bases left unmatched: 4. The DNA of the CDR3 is TGTGCCAGCAGTCTGACGGGGGGCTACGAGCAGTACTTC. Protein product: CASSLTGGYEQYF.

In nucleotides, the CDR3 is TGTGCCAGCAGTGAATGGGCTAGCGGGAGAGAGACCCAGTACTTC. This gives the protein CASSEWASGRETQYF. V gene TRBV25-1 combines with J gene TRBJ2-5, with 10 bases identical to TRBD2. The length of the CDR3 is 15 residues. Looked up from germline, CDR1 is MGHDK and CDR2 is SYGVNS. The V segment lost 1 base and the J segment 4 bases; nucleotides outside the gene matches: 3.